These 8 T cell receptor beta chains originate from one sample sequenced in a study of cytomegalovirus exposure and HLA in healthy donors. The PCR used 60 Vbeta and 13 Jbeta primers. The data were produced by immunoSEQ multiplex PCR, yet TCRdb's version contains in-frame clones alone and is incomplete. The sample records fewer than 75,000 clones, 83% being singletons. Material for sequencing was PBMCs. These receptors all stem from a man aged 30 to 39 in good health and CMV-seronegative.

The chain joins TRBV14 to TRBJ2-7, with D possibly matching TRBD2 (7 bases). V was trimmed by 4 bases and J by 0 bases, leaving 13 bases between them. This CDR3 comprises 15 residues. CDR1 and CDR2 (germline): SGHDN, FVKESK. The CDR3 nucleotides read TGTGCCAGCAGCCGCGCGGGGGCCGTCTCCTACGAGCAGTACTTC. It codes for CASSRAGAVSYEQYF.

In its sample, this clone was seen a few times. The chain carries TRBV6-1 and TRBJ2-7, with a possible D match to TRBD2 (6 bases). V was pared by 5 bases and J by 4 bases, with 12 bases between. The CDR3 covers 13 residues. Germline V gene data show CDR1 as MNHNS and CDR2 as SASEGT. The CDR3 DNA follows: TGTGCCAGCAGTAACGTCGGGGGATACGAGCAGTACTTC. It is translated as CASSNVGGYEQYF.

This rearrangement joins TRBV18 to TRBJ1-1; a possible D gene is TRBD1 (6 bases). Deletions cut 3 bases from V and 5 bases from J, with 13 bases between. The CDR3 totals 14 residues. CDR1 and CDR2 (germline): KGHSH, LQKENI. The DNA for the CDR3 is TGTGCCAGCTCACCTTGGCAGGGACAAACTGAAGCTTTCTTT. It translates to CASSPWQGQTEAFF.

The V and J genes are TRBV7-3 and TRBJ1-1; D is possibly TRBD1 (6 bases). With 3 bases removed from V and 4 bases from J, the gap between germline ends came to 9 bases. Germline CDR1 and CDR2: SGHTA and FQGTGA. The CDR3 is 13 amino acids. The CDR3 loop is CASSLGQSTEAFF. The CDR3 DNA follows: TGTGCCAGCAGCTTGGGACAATCCACTGAAGCTTTCTTT.

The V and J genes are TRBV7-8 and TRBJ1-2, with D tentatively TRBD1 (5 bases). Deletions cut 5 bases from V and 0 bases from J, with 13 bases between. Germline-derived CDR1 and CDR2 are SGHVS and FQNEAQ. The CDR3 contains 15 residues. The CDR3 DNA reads TGTGCCAGCAGCGGGCGGGGCAGAACTAACTATGGCTACACCTTC. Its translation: CASSGRGRTNYGYTF.

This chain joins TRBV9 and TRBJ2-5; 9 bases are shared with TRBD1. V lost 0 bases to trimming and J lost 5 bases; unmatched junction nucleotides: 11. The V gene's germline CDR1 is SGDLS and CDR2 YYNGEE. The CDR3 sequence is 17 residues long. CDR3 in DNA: TGTGCCAGCAGCGTAGACCCCAACAGGGGGCGCGGGGAGACCCAGTACTTC. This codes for CASSVDPNRGRGETQYF.

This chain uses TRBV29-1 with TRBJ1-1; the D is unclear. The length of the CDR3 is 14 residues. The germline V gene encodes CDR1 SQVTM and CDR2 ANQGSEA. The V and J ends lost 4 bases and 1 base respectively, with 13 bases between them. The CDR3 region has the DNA TGCAGCGTTGCCGAGGGCAGTGGGAACACTGAAGCTTTCTTT. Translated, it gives CSVAEGSGNTEAFF.

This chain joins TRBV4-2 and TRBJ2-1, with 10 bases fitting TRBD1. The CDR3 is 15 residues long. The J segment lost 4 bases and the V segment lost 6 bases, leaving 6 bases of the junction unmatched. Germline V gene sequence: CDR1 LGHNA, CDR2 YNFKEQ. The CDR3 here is CASRQDRGVYNEQFF. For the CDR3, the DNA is TGTGCCAGCAGACAGGACAGGGGGGTATACAATGAGCAGTTCTTC.